Listed below are T cell receptor beta chains from one sample, sequenced in a study of beta chain features in type 1 diabetes. Produced via immunoSEQ multiplex PCR; TCRdb's table is partial and in-frame only. The sample has fewer than 300,000 clones, roughly a tenth seen once. The sample consisted of naive CD4+ T cells from blood. All receptors derive from a man aged 30 to 45 with type 1 diabetes. The CDR3 runs from the conserved cysteine through the conserved F or W. The D gene is left open where the match is weak. Clone sizes are given selectively: once, few, many, or a class where the clone is expanded.

d_call,clone_size,v_call,j_call,cdr3_nt,cdr3_aa
-,few,TRBV7-9,TRBJ1-2,TGTGCCAGCAGCTTAGACTACTATGGCTACACCTTC,CASSLDYYGYTF
TRBD1,few,TRBV7-2,TRBJ2-3,TGTGCCAGCAGCCGGGACAGGGGGCTGGATACGCAGTATTTT,CASSRDRGLDTQYF
TRBD2,-,TRBV7-3,TRBJ2-1,TGTGCCAGCAGCCTCCAGAGAGTAGCGGGGGGCAATGAGCAGTTCTTC,CASSLQRVAGGNEQFF
TRBD2,-,TRBV7-3,TRBJ2-1,TGTGCCAGCAGCTTTGGCGGGGGGCTTATCAATGAGCAGTTCTTC,CASSFGGGLINEQFF
-,few,TRBV7-9,TRBJ2-2,TGTGCCAGCAGTTTTAGGAGGAGAGGAGGGGAGCTGTTTTTT,CASSFRRRGGELFF
-,-,TRBV18,TRBJ1-5,TGTGCCAGCTCGCAGGGTGAGGATCAGCCCCAGCATTTT,CASSQGEDQPQHF
-,once,TRBV18,TRBJ1-6,TGTGCCAGCTCACCAAGGGGGACCAATTCACCCCTCCACTTT,CASSPRGTNSPLHF
TRBD2,-,TRBV6-1,TRBJ2-1,TGTGCCAGCAGTGTACTAGCGGGGGCTTACAATGAGCAGTTCTTC,CASSVLAGAYNEQFF
-,-,TRBV7-2,TRBJ2-5,TGTGCCAGCAGCTTAACCCGAACAAGTGGAGCCGAGACCCAGTACTTC,CASSLTRTSGAETQYF
TRBD1,-,TRBV29-1,TRBJ2-7,TGCAGCGTAAACGAGGGGGCCGACGAGCAGTACTTC,CSVNEGADEQYF
-,-,TRBV6-5,TRBJ2-4,TGTGCCAGCAGTTACGCTAAGTCCAAAAACATTCAGTACTTC,CASSYAKSKNIQYF
TRBD1,few,TRBV2,TRBJ1-4,TGTGCCAGCTGCTCACAGGGGGGTGGAGAAAAACTGTTTTTT,CASCSQGGGEKLFF
-,-,TRBV19,TRBJ1-5,TGTGCCAGTAGTATGCGCAGGGACAATCAGCCCCAGCATTTT,CASSMRRDNQPQHF
-,few,TRBV2,TRBJ1-1,TGTGCCAGCAGTCCCCGAACAGGGCGCACTGAAGCTTTCTTT,CASSPRTGRTEAFF
-,-,TRBV5-1,TRBJ1-2,TGCGCCAGCAGCATTGACGGAGATGCTAACTATGGCTACACCTTC,CASSIDGDANYGYTF
-,few,TRBV6-6,TRBJ2-3,TGTGCCTCAACCAGGGGCACAGATACGCAGTATTTT,CASTRGTDTQYF
TRBD2,few,TRBV28,TRBJ2-7,TGTGCCAGCAAGACTAGCGGGGGCTACGAGCAGTACTTC,CASKTSGGYEQYF
-,-,TRBV7-2,TRBJ1-2,TGTGCCAGCAGCTTAGAGGGGAACTATGGCTACACCTTC,CASSLEGNYGYTF
-,few,TRBV4-3,TRBJ1-2,TGCGCCAGCAGCCAACAACGGGACTCTTTTTCCTACACCTTC,CASSQQRDSFSYTF
-,-,TRBV11-2,TRBJ2-7,TGTGCCAGCACCCCCAGGGGAACCTACGAGCAGTACTTC,CASTPRGTYEQYF
-,-,TRBV7-9,TRBJ2-1,TGTGCCAGCAGCTTCAGTGGCTACAATGAGCAGTTCTTC,CASSFSGYNEQFF
-,few,TRBV5-1,TRBJ2-3,TGCGCCAGCAGCTTGGACTCCCCAGATACGCAGTATTTT,CASSLDSPDTQYF
-,few,TRBV7-2,TRBJ1-5,TGTGCCAGCAGCTTAGACAGCTACAATCAGCCCCAGCATTTT,CASSLDSYNQPQHF
-,-,TRBV2,TRBJ2-7,TGTGCCAGCACACTCGAGGCTCAGCACGAGCAGTACTTC,CASTLEAQHEQYF
TRBD1,few,TRBV4-1,TRBJ2-3,TGCGCCAGCAGCCAGGCCGGACAGGGGGTGAGAGGGGGCCCAGATACGCAGTATTTT,CASSQAGQGVRGGPDTQYF
-,few,TRBV14,TRBJ1-6,TGTGCCAGCACAGGGGATTATAATTCACCCCTCCACTTT,CASTGDYNSPLHF
-,-,TRBV18,TRBJ1-2,TGTGCCAGCTCGCCCCCCGAGGGATCCTATGGCTACACCTTC,CASSPPEGSYGYTF
-,-,TRBV2,TRBJ2-6,TGTGCCAGCAGTGAGGTATCAGGGAGGCCTGGGGCCAACGTCCTGACTTTC,CASSEVSGRPGANVLTF
-,-,TRBV5-4,TRBJ2-7,TGTGCCAGCAGCTTGGGACAGGACTCCTACGAGCAGTACTTC,CASSLGQDSYEQYF
-,-,TRBV19,TRBJ2-1,TGTGCCAGTAGTACGCACGGGATTTTGGGCAATGAGCAGTTCTTC,CASSTHGILGNEQFF
TRBD2,few,TRBV7-9,TRBJ2-7,TGTGCCAGCAGCTTAAGGGCGGGGGTGCTTTCCTACGAGCAGTACTTC,CASSLRAGVLSYEQYF
TRBD2,few,TRBV30,TRBJ2-7,TGTGCCTGGAGTGTAATCGGCGGGGGGACCTACGAGCAGTACTTC,CAWSVIGGGTYEQYF
TRBD1,-,TRBV18,TRBJ1-5,TGTGCCAGCTCACCATGGGACAGAGATGGGCCCCAGCATTTT,CASSPWDRDGPQHF
TRBD2,-,TRBV9,TRBJ2-3,TGTGCCAGCGGAGGGGAGGGGAGTCGGAGAGATACGCAGTATTTT,CASGGEGSRRDTQYF
-,few,TRBV18,TRBJ2-3,TGTGCCAGCTCACCGCCAGGGTTGGATACGCAGTATTTT,CASSPPGLDTQYF
TRBD1,few,TRBV6-1,TRBJ2-3,TGTGCCAGCAGAGGCGTGGGACAGAGCACAGATACGCAGTATTTT,CASRGVGQSTDTQYF
-,-,TRBV12-5,TRBJ1-2,TGTGCTAGTGGTCCACCTCTGACTGGTCCCTATGGCTACACCTTC,CASGPPLTGPYGYTF
-,-,TRBV19,TRBJ2-5,TGTGCAACACCCCCGTGGGAGACCCAGTACTTC,CATPPWETQYF
TRBD2,few,TRBV11-2,TRBJ2-5,TGTGCCAGCAGCTTCCAACGGGGGGGCCCGGAGACCCAGTACTTC,CASSFQRGGPETQYF
TRBD2,-,TRBV18,TRBJ2-7,TGTGCCAGCTCACCGGCGGGAGCCACTTACGAGCAGTACTTC,CASSPAGATYEQYF
TRBD1,-,TRBV5-4,TRBJ1-1,TGTGCCAGCAGCTTGGTCCTGGGGGGACAGGGGGCCGAAGCTTTCTTT,CASSLVLGGQGAEAFF
-,-,TRBV2,TRBJ1-3,TGTGCCAGCAGTGCAGGGGCTGGAAACACCATATATTTT,CASSAGAGNTIYF
-,-,TRBV18,TRBJ2-1,TGTGCCAGCCTACCGCCATCCTACAATGAGCAGTTCTTC,CASLPPSYNEQFF
TRBD2,-,TRBV5-4,TRBJ2-3,TGTGCCAGCAGCCCCGGGACTAGCAACACAGATACGCAGTATTTT,CASSPGTSNTDTQYF
TRBD1,few,TRBV5-6,TRBJ1-2,TGTGCCAGCAGCTTCGGGACAGGATTCGGCTATGGCTACACCTTC,CASSFGTGFGYGYTF
-,few,TRBV28,TRBJ1-2,TGTGCCAGCGGCCGTGGTCTGGATGGCTACACCTTC,CASGRGLDGYTF
-,-,TRBV9,TRBJ2-3,TGTGCCAGCAGCGCCCGGGGGTATAGCACAGATACGCAGTATTTT,CASSARGYSTDTQYF
TRBD2,-,TRBV18,TRBJ2-3,TGTGCCAGCTCACCGGGCGGGGGAGTCGCAGATACGCAGTATTTT,CASSPGGGVADTQYF
TRBD1,few,TRBV7-9,TRBJ1-2,TGTGCCAGCAGCTCATTTGGACAGGGGAATGGCTACACCTTC,CASSSFGQGNGYTF
-,few,TRBV18,TRBJ2-7,TGTGCCAGCTCAGCGATCGACAGTTCCTACGAGCAGTACTTC,CASSAIDSSYEQYF
-,few,TRBV5-1,TRBJ1-4,TGCGCCAGCAGCTACCGGTCGACTAATGAAAAACTGTTTTTT,CASSYRSTNEKLFF
TRBD2,few,TRBV29-1,TRBJ2-1,TGCAGCGTTTCGACTAGCGGGGATGTTGAGCAGTTCTTC,CSVSTSGDVEQFF